The text below deals with one T cell receptor (beta chain). CDR1 and CDR2 (germline): SGHTA, FQGNSA. The CDR3 has 15 amino acids. The ends were cut back, 4 bases at V and 0 bases at J, with 12 bases in the middle. This entry belongs to a study of blood T cell repertoires in COVID-19. TCRdb keeps only in-frame clones here, not all; method: immunoSEQ multiplex PCR. The repertoire holds around 240,000 clones, with around 87% as singletons. This receptor was taken from a woman in her 30s who had recovered from COVID-19. Sequenced material: peripheral blood. The chain links TRBV7-2 to TRBJ1-2; tentative D call: TRBD1 (6 bases). The CDR3 loop reads CASSYGQQANYGYTF. CDR3 in DNA: TGTGCCAGCAGCTACGGACAGCAAGCTAACTATGGCTACACCTTC.